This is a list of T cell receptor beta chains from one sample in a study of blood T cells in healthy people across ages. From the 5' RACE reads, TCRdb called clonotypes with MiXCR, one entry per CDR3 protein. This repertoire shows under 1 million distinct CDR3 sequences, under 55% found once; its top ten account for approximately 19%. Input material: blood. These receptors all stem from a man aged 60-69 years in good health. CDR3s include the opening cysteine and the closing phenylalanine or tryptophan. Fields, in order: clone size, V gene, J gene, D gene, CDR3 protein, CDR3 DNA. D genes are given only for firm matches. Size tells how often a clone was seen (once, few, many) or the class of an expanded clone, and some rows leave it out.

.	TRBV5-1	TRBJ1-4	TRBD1	CASSFGQGFLEKLFF	TGCGCCAGCAGCTTCGGACAGGGCTTTCTTGAAAAACTGTTTTTT
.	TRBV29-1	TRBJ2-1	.	CSVKRAGETQFF	TGCAGCGTGAAGCGGGCCGGGGAGACCCAGTTCTTC
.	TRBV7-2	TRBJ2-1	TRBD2	CASSLVTSGGAYEQFF	TGTGCCAGCAGCTTAGTCACTAGCGGGGGGGCCTACGAGCAGTTCTTC
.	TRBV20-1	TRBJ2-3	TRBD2	CSAKTSGGTNTQYF	TGCAGTGCTAAAACTAGCGGGGGCACAAATACGCAGTATTTT
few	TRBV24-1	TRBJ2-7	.	CATSPGQISHEQYF	TGTGCCACCAGTCCCGGACAGATTTCCCACGAGCAGTACTTC
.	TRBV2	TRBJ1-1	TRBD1	CASSGFLVGQGEAFF	TGTGCCAGCAGTGGCTTTTTAGTGGGACAGGGCGAAGCTTTCTTT
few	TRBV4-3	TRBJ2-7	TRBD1	CASSHGPRDRVGEQYF	TGCGCCAGCAGCCACGGCCCGCGGGACAGGGTCGGCGAGCAGTACTTC
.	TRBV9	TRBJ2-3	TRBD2	CASTVTSGGTDTQYF	TGTGCCAGCACCGTGACTAGCGGGGGCACAGATACGCAGTATTTT
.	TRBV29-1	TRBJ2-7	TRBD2	CSVRGGESYEQYF	TGCAGCGTTCGGGGGGGCGAGTCCTACGAGCAGTACTTC
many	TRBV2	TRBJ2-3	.	CASTGDFTDTQYF	TGTGCCAGCACCGGGGACTTCACAGATACGCAGTATTTT
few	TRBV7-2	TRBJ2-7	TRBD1	CASGMGGAGGPYEQYF	TGTGCCAGCGGGATGGGTGGGGCAGGGGGACCCTACGAGCAGTACTTC
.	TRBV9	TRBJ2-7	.	CASSVNTGAYEQYF	TGTGCCAGCAGCGTTAACACGGGGGCCTACGAGCAGTACTTC
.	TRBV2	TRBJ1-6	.	CASSEDHTGNSPLHF	TGTGCCAGCAGTGAAGATCATACTGGGAATTCACCCCTCCACTTT
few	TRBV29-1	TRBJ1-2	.	CSVNQEPMDYGYTF	TGCAGCGTGAACCAGGAGCCGATGGACTATGGCTACACCTTC
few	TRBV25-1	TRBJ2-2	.	CASGRAASGELFF	TGTGCCAGCGGTAGGGCTGCTAGCGGGGAGCTGTTTTTT
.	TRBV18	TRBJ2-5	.	CASSPAYQETQYF	TGTGCCAGTAGTCCAGCGTACCAAGAGACCCAGTACTTC
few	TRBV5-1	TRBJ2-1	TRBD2	CASSSASGGLWSSYNEQFF	TGCGCCAGCAGCTCCGCTAGCGGGGGGCTATGGAGCTCCTACAATGAGCAGTTCTTC
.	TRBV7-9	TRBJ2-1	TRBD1	CASSLGGTGRRYNEQFF	TGTGCCAGCAGTTTAGGGGGGACAGGGAGAAGGTACAATGAGCAGTTCTTC
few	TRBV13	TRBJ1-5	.	CASSLLNEGQPQHF	TGTGCCAGCAGCTTATTGAATGAGGGGCAGCCCCAGCATTTT
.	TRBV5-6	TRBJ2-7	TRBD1	CASSLADRGLYEQYF	TGTGCCAGCAGCTTAGCGGACAGGGGGCTCTACGAGCAGTACTTC
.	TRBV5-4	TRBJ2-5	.	CASSYGGGTQYF	TGTGCCAGCAGCTACGGTGGGGGGACCCAGTACTTC
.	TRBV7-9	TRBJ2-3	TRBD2	CASSPGLAASTDTQYF	TGTGCCAGCAGCCCAGGACTAGCGGCCAGCACAGATACGCAGTATTTT
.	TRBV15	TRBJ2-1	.	CATVPRTVSYNEQFF	TGTGCCACCGTGCCGCGCACAGTCTCCTACAATGAGCAGTTCTTC
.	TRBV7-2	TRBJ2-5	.	CAGSLAGPGEQYF	TGTGCCGGCAGCTTAGCAGGTCCGGGAGAGCAGTACTTC
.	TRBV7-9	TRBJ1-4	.	CASSSRDTREKLFF	TGTGCCAGCAGCTCTAGGGACACAAGGGAAAAACTGTTTTTT
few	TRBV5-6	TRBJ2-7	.	CASSPIQQVHEQYF	TGTGCCAGCAGCCCGATACAGCAGGTCCACGAGCAGTACTTC
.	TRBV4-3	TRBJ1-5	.	CASSQDVGQPQHF	TGCGCCAGCAGCCAAGATGTCGGTCAGCCCCAGCATTTT
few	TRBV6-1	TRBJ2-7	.	CASSVSGSGSYEQYF	TGTGCCAGCAGTGTGTCGGGGTCCGGATCCTACGAGCAGTACTTC
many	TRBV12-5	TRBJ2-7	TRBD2	CASGLVLFAGLAGPHSYEQYF	TGTGCTAGTGGTTTGGTACTTTTTGCGGGACTAGCGGGACCGCACTCCTACGAGCAGTACTTC
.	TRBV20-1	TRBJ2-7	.	CSARDEWSQGTHYEQYF	TGCAGTGCTAGAGATGAATGGTCCCAGGGGACTCACTACGAGCAGTACTTC
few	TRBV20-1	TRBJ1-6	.	CSAGDGGSNSPLHF	TGCAGTGCTGGGGATGGGGGGTCTAATTCACCCCTCCACTTT
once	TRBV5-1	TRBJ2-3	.	CASSLGRIDTQYF	TGCGCCAGCAGCTTGGGGCGCATAGATACGCAGTATTTT
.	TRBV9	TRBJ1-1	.	CASSVAALSNTEAFF	TGTGCCAGCAGCGTAGCGGCCCTTTCGAACACTGAAGCTTTCTTT
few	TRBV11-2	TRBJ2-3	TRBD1	CASSLRDRSWGTDTQYF	TGTGCCAGCAGCTTACGGGACAGGTCTTGGGGCACAGATACGCAGTATTTT
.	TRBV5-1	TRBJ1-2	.	CASSSGSQSYTF	TGCGCCAGCAGCTCGGGGTCCCAGAGCTACACCTTC
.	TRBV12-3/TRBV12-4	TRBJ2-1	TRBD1	CASSWGQGAHSYNEQFF	TGTGCCAGCAGTTGGGGACAGGGGGCCCACTCCTACAATGAGCAGTTCTTC
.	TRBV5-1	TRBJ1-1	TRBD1	CASSLDWTGGYAEAFF	TGCGCCAGCAGCTTAGATTGGACAGGGGGTTATGCTGAAGCTTTCTTT
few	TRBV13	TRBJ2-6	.	CASSFQRQFSGANVLTF	TGTGCCAGCAGCTTCCAACGACAGTTCTCTGGGGCCAACGTCCTGACTTTC
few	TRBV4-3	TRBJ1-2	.	CASSQDQQVVNYGYTF	TGCGCCAGCAGCCAAGATCAGCAGGTGGTTAACTATGGCTACACCTTC
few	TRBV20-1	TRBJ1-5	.	CSAPRGGSNQPQHF	TGCAGTGCCCCCCGGGGGGGGAGCAATCAGCCCCAGCATTTT
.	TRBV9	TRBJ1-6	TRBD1	CASSVVGTGSSPLHF	TGTGCCAGCAGCGTAGTTGGGACAGGGTCTTCACCCCTCCACTTT
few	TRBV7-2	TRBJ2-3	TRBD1	CASRPGRNRDSEADTQYF	TGTGCCAGCAGACCTGGGCGAAACCGGGACAGTGAAGCAGATACGCAGTATTTT
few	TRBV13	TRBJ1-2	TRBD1	CASSASGTGDSGYTF	TGTGCCAGCAGCGCTAGCGGGACAGGGGATTCCGGCTACACCTTC
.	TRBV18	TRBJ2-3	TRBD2	CASSQVSGGAQDTQYF	TGTGCCAGCTCACAAGTTAGCGGGGGGGCCCAAGATACGCAGTATTTT
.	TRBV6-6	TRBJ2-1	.	CASSYSDGFNEQFF	TGTGCCAGCAGTTACTCGGACGGGTTCAATGAGCAGTTCTTC
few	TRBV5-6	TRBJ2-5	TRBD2	CASSPAGTSQETQYF	TGTGCCAGCAGCCCCGCGGGGACTAGCCAAGAGACCCAGTACTTC
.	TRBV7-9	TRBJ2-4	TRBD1	CASSLVTGFSKNIQYF	TGTGCCAGCAGCTTAGTGACAGGGTTCTCCAAAAACATTCAGTACTTC
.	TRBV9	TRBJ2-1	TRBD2	CASSVVASGGIRNEQFF	TGTGCCAGCAGCGTAGTCGCTAGCGGGGGGATTAGGAATGAGCAGTTCTTC
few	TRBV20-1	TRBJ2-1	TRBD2	CSAREGLAGAYNEQFF	TGCAGTGCTAGAGAAGGGCTAGCGGGGGCCTACAATGAGCAGTTCTTC
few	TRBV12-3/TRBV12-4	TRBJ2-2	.	CASSRRETGELFF	TGTGCCAGCAGCCGCCGGGAGACCGGGGAGCTGTTTTTT
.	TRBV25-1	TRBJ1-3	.	CASSGPRGNTIYF	TGTGCCAGCAGTGGACCTCGCGGAAACACCATATATTTT